The clone carrying this TCR beta chain counts as medium-sized. This entry is derived from a study of neurological immune-mediated disorders. TCRdb re-called the 5' RACE reads with MiXCR, one entry per CDR3 protein. The sample shows roughly 50,000 distinct CDR3 sequences, 12% of them seen only once. Germline assignment: CDR1 SQVTM and CDR2 ANQGSEA. With 3 bases removed from V and 8 bases from J, the gap between germline ends came to 10 bases. The CDR3 length is 11 residues. Sample: PBMCs. The rearrangement links TRBV29-1 to TRBJ1-2; no reliable D call. The receptor comes from a woman aged 60-75 years with HTLV-1-associated myelopathy (HAM/TSP). The CDR3 coding sequence is TGCAGCGTTGATTTCAAGGGCGGCTACACCTTC. Translating gives CSVDFKGGYTF. Filled out from reference TRBV29-1 and TRBJ1-2, the complete variable domain reads SAVISQKPSRDICQRGTSLTIQCQVDSQVTMMFWYRQQPGQSLTLIATANQGSEATYESGFVIDKFPISRPNLTFSTLTVSNMSPEDSSIYLCSVDFKGGYTFGSGTRLTVV.